The 21 T cell receptor beta chains reported below all come from one sample, sequenced in a study of T cell repertoires in cytomegalovirus infection. These TCRs are of unknown antigen specificity. TCRdb reanalysed the reads using MiXCR and keeps one entry per CDR3 protein. This sample has some 940,000 distinct CDR3 sequences; around 29% occur once, and the top ten carry roughly 13%. The material was cultured CD8+ T cells from PBMCs, obtained from culture after CMV antigen stimulation. The receptors were sampled from a human donor in good health (CMV status not recorded). Some clones in this sample may be carry-over from other donors' samples.

The sample holds a few counts of this clonotype. This chain joins TRBV7-9 and TRBJ2-1; TRBD2 matches 12 bases. The CDR3 extends over 15 amino acids. Germline CDR1 and CDR2: SEHNR and FQNEAQ (reference sequence). V dropped 2 bases and J dropped 7; count of bases not matched to a gene: 3. The CDR3 here is CASSLKLAGGNEQFF. CDR3 nucleotides: TGTGCCAGCAGCTTAAAACTAGCGGGGGGAAATGAGCAGTTCTTC.

A word on this clonotype: The junction does not match germline at one end; this may be a read error. J is TRBJ2-2 and V is TRBV6-2 or TRBV6-3; D ambiguous. Per the germline V gene, CDR1 is MNHEY and CDR2 is SVGEGT. The CDR3 spans 12 residues. DNA for the CDR3: TGTGTCAGCGCACAGAACACCGGGGAGCTGTTTTTT. It specifies CVSAQNTGELFF.

This clonotype was picked up a small number of times. V is TRBV7-9 and J is TRBJ2-2, with 10 bases matching TRBD1. The CDR3 extends over 15 amino acids. J lost 3 bases, V lost 5 bases, and 3 bases had no gene match. The germline V gene encodes CDR1 SEHNR and CDR2 FQNEAQ (reference sequence). The CDR3 DNA follows: TGTGCCAGCAGCGTCGGACAGGGGGACACCGGGGAGCTGTTTTTT. Residues: CASSVGQGDTGELFF.

As regards this clonotype: Mismatch with germline at one junction end may stem from a read error. This chain connects TRBV11-3 to TRBJ1-1; D remains ambiguous. Germline values: CDR1 SGHNT, CDR2 YENEEA. The CDR3 runs 13 residues. The CDR3 sequence: CVSSLGPGSEAFF. In nucleotides, the CDR3 is TGTGTCAGCAGCTTAGGTCCGGGTTCGGAAGCTTTCTTT.

This clonotype occurred many times. The V gene is TRBV12-3 or TRBV12-4, the J gene TRBJ1-2; D not resolved. The CDR3 covers 14 residues. The germline V and J ends were trimmed by 7 bases and 4 bases, with 16 bases remaining between them. CDR3 protein: CASTPDRSFYGYTF. The DNA of the CDR3 is TGTGCCAGCACCCCGGACCGGTCCTTCTATGGCTACACCTTC.

This clonotype was seen many times. CDR3 loop: CASSPAGVREQFF. CDR3 in DNA: TGTGCCAGCAGCCCCGCAGGGGTAAGAGAGCAGTTCTTC. The rearrangement uses TRBV7-6 and TRBJ2-1; possibly TRBD1 for D (6 bases). This CDR3 has 13 residues. The germline gives CDR1 SGHVS, CDR2 FNYEAQ. The V gene lost 5 bases and the J gene lost 10 bases, with 15 bases spanning the gap.

This chain links TRBV6-2 or TRBV6-3 with TRBJ1-1; D is ambiguous. CDR1 and CDR2 from the germline V gene are MNHEY and SVGEGT. CDR3 length: 14 residues. V was clipped by 6 bases and J by 1 base, with 12 bases between them. This chain's CDR3 is CASSPYAPNTEAFF. The CDR3 DNA reads as TGTGCCAGCAGCCCATACGCGCCGAACACTGAAGCTTTCTTT.

This clonotype was counted at least ten times. This chain connects TRBV7-3 to TRBJ1-1, with 7 bases that match TRBD1. The CDR3 extends over 15 amino acids. Germline V lookup: CDR1 SGHTA, CDR2 FQGTGA. The junction had 7 bases not matched to a gene; V was cut back by 3 bases and J by 3 bases. The CDR3 DNA sequence: TGTGCCAGCAGCTTGGGACAGTTGGGGCACACTGAAGCTTTCTTT. It yields the protein CASSLGQLGHTEAFF.

About this clonotype: The junction departs from germline at one end; a sequencing error may be responsible. This rearrangement joins TRBV7-2 to TRBJ1-6; D not resolved. Germline CDR1 reads SGHTA; CDR2 reads FQGNSA. CDR3 length equals 14 residues. The CDR3, as DNA: TGTGCCAACAGCCCGACGGATTATAATTCACCCCTCCACTTT. This sequence encodes CANSPTDYNSPLHF.

This clonotype has a handful of counts. The genes are TRBV10-3 and TRBJ2-1; TRBD1 aligns across 8 bases. This CDR3 has 14 amino acids. After removal of 6 bases from V and 5 bases from J, the junction contained 6 bases not matched to a gene. The germline CDR1 and CDR2 sequences are ENHRY and SYGVKD. CDR3 DNA: TGTGCCATCAGGACAGGGGTACGGAACAATGAGCAGTTCTTC. Protein sequence: CAIRTGVRNNEQFF.

The CDR3 DNA reads as TGTGCCAGCAGTTTTATAGCGGGGGCCGCGGGCACCGGGGAGCTGTTTTTT. Its translation: CASSFIAGAAGTGELFF. The V gene is TRBV12-3 or TRBV12-4, the J gene TRBJ2-2; 9 nucleotides agree with TRBD2. With 3 bases clipped from V and 4 bases from J, the junction kept 9 bases outside the gene matches. The CDR3 loop spans 17 amino acids.

In this sample, this clonotype turned up a few times. The chain uses TRBV19 and TRBJ2-3, with TRBD1 identical over 11 bases. The CDR3 has 16 residues. V dropped 5 bases and J dropped 2; count of bases not matched to a gene: 6. CDR1 and CDR2 from the germline V gene are LNHDA and SQIVND (reference sequence). CDR3 sequence reads: CASSLWTGGSTDTQYF. The DNA of the CDR3 is TGTGCCAGTAGTCTCTGGACAGGGGGCTCCACAGATACGCAGTATTTT.

A few counts support this clonotype. DNA for the CDR3: TGTGCCAGTAGTACCCAGCGGGACTCCTACAATGAGCAGTTCTTC. Amino acids: CASSTQRDSYNEQFF. This chain joins TRBV19 and TRBJ2-1, with 7 nucleotides matching TRBD2. Germline-derived CDR1 and CDR2 are LNHDA and SQIVND (reference sequence). The junction had 3 bases not matched to a gene; V was cut back by 4 bases and J by 0 bases. The CDR3 totals 15 residues. Supplemented by reference TRBV19 and TRBJ2-1, the full variable domain reads DGGITQSPKYLFRKEGQNVTLSCEQNLNHDAMYWYRQDPGQGLRLIYYSQIVNDFQKGDIAEGYSVSREKKESFPLTVTSAQKNPTAFYLCASSTQRDSYNEQFFGPGTRLTVL.

J is TRBJ2-2 and V is TRBV7-6; D gene ambiguous. Between the trimmed V and J ends, which lost 8 bases and 1 base, there was a span of 8 bases. CDR3 size: 13 residues. Germline V CDR1 and CDR2: SGHVS, FNYEAQ. The CDR3 DNA follows: TGTGCCAGCGCCCTGGGGAACACCGGGGAGCTGTTTTTT. It specifies CASALGNTGELFF.

This clonotype turned up a few times. The chain joins TRBV7-8 to TRBJ2-1, with D maybe TRBD2 (6 bases). V lost 2 bases to trimming and J lost 10 bases, with 12 bases between them. From germline, CDR1 is SGHVS and CDR2 FQNEAQ. The CDR3 has 13 amino acids. DNA of the CDR3: TGTGCCAGCAGCTTACCCGGGAGTCTCGAGCAGTTCTTC. Translation gives CASSLPGSLEQFF.

This clonotype has only a few counts. The V and J genes are TRBV19 and TRBJ2-1; 11 nucleotides match TRBD2. The V gene's germline CDR1 is LNHDA and CDR2 SQIVND (reference sequence). This CDR3 has 14 residues. Trimming removed 5 bases from V and 7 bases from J; junction bases left unmatched: 4. CDR3 in amino acids: CASSVAGGPNEQFF. The CDR3, as DNA: TGTGCCAGTAGTGTAGCGGGGGGGCCTAATGAGCAGTTCTTC.

This clonotype has more than one count but fewer than ten. The rearrangement uses TRBV6-2 or TRBV6-3 and TRBJ2-1; maybe TRBD2 (6 bases). The CDR3 length is 15 residues. CDR1 and CDR2 (germline): MNHEY, SVGEGT. Trimming took 7 bases from V and 4 from J, leaving 17 bases between them. CDR3 bases: TGTGCCAGCACCTTCGGGCGTCTAGCGTACAATGAGCAGTTCTTC. This codes for CASTFGRLAYNEQFF.

The chain employs TRBV7-6 and TRBJ2-3; TRBD2 agrees at 10 bases. Germline V gene data show CDR1 as SGHVS and CDR2 as FNYEAQ. V gave up 4 bases and J gave up 2 bases; unmatched junction bases: 6. The CDR3 consists of 16 residues. The CDR3 is CASSYLAGVLTDTQYF. CDR3 in DNA: TGTGCCAGCAGCTACCTAGCGGGAGTCCTCACAGATACGCAGTATTTT.

This chain links TRBV2 with TRBJ1-1; the D is unclear. The germline V and J ends were trimmed by 3 bases and 0 bases, with 20 bases remaining between them. The CDR3 is made up of 18 amino acids. Germline CDR1 is SNHLY and CDR2 is FYNNEI. The CDR3 region is CASSEVTLRAGLNTEAFF. In DNA form, the CDR3 reads TGTGCCAGCAGTGAGGTAACTTTACGAGCCGGCCTGAACACTGAAGCTTTCTTT.

This clonotype has a count of ten or more. V and J are TRBV6-1 and TRBJ2-2; no clear D. The CDR3 is made up of 14 amino acids. Looked up from germline, CDR1 is MNHNS and CDR2 is SASEGT. CDR3 nucleotides: TGTACCTCAAACGTCAGACTGAACACCGGGGAGCTGTTTTTT. This sequence encodes CTSNVRLNTGELFF.

This clonotype has more than one count but fewer than ten. In DNA, the CDR3 is TGTGCCAGCAGTTTAAGACAACCACATAATTCACCCCTCCACTTT. It codes for CASSLRQPHNSPLHF. The chain couples TRBV27 to TRBJ1-6; D call uncertain. In germline, CDR1 is MNHEY, CDR2 SMNVEV (reference sequence). This CDR3 has 15 amino acids. V was cut by 2 bases and J by 5 bases, with 10 bases left in between.